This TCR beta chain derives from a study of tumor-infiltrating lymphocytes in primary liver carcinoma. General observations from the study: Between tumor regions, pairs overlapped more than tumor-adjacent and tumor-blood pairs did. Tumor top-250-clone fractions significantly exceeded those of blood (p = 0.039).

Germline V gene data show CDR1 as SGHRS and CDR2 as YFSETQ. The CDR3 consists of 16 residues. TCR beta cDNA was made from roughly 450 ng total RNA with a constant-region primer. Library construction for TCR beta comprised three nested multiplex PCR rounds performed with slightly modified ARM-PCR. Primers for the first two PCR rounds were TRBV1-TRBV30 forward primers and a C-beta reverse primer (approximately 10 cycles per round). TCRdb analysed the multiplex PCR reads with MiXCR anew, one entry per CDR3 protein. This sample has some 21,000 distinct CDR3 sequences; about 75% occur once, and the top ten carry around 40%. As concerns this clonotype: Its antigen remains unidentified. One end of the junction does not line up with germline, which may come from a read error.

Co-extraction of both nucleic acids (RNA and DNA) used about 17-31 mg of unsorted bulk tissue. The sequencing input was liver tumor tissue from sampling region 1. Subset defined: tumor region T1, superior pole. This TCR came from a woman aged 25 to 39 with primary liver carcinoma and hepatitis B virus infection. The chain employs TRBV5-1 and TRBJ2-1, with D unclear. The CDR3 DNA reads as TGCGCCAGCACCCCGTTCCCAGAATATTCCTGCAATGAGCAGTTCTTT. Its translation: CASTPFPEYSCNEQFF.